Listed here is a single TCR beta chain. There are 15 residues in the CDR3. The record originates from a study of blood T cell repertoires in COVID-19. Study-level background: Acute and convalescent COVID-19 samples came from the United States, Italy and Spain. PBMCs, B-cell-depleted T cells, or T cells provided the cDNA or gDNA that made up the material.

Clones were read by immunoSEQ multiplex PCR, and TCRdb kept only the in-frame ones, dropping some. The sample contains 200,000 or so clones, approximately 86% of which appear only once. The chain links TRBV1 to TRBJ2-7; the D call in the table, TRBD1, was not verified against the DNA. TRBV1 is noted as a pseudogene. This receptor was identified in a man between 60 and 75 years old with acute or convalescent COVID-19. Sequenced: peripheral blood. The CDR3 reads CTSSLYRMRSYEQYF. For the CDR3, the DNA is TGCACCAGCAGCCTCTACAGGATGAGGTCCTACGAGCAGTACTTC.